These 10 T cell receptor beta chains were all obtained from the same sample, sequenced in a study of blood T cell repertoires in COVID-19. The data were produced by immunoSEQ multiplex PCR, yet TCRdb's version contains in-frame clones alone and is incomplete. This table holds under 80,000 clones, more than 90% found once. The sequenced sample consisted of peripheral blood. The receptor set was obtained from a human donor in a cohort sampled during active COVID-19.

The J gene is TRBJ2-2, the V gene TRBV4-1; TRBD2 aligns across 11 bases. CDR1 is MGHRA and CDR2 is YSYEKL in the germline V gene. Unmatched junction bases numbered 7, after V lost 1 base and J lost 9 bases. The CDR3 covers 16 residues. The CDR3 sequence: CASSQGLAGFHRELFF. CDR3 in DNA: TGCGCCAGCAGCCAAGGACTAGCGGGGTTTCACCGGGAGCTGTTTTTT.

V and J are TRBV5-1 and TRBJ2-3; the match to TRBD2 covers 8 bases. The ends lost 1 base at V and 5 bases at J; junction bases unmatched: 12. Germline V lookup: CDR1 SGHRS, CDR2 YFSETQ. The CDR3 totals 17 residues. DNA for the CDR3: TGCGCCAGCAGCTTGTTTCCAGCGGGGGAGGTAGAAGATACGCAGTATTTT. Translating gives CASSLFPAGEVEDTQYF.

The chain has TRBV7-2 and TRBJ2-2, with TRBD1 identical over 7 bases. Per the germline V gene, CDR1 is SGHTA and CDR2 is FQGNSA. The junction had 3 bases not matched to a gene; V was cut back by 4 bases and J by 1 base. This CDR3 comprises 15 residues. CDR3 in DNA: TGTGCCAGCAGCTCGAGACAGGGGAACACCGGGGAGCTGTTTTTT. Protein: CASSSRQGNTGELFF.

This clone was picked up a small number of times. The chain employs TRBV28 and TRBJ1-3; D call uncertain. Deletions cut 4 bases from V and 0 bases from J, with 10 bases between. Germline lookup yields CDR1 MDHEN and CDR2 SYDVKM. The CDR3 has 15 amino acids. CDR3 sequence: CASSSFPPSGNTIYF. Written as DNA, the CDR3 is TGTGCCAGCAGTTCCTTTCCCCCCTCTGGAAACACCATATATTTT.

V is TRBV6-5 and J is TRBJ1-1; perhaps TRBD1 as D (5 bases). The CDR3 runs to 14 residues. Per the germline V gene, CDR1 is MNHEY and CDR2 is SVGAGI. V was trimmed by 6 bases and J by 7 bases, leaving 18 bases between them. In DNA, the CDR3 is TGTGCCAGCAGCCTCCTCCCGGGGGGGGTTGAAGCTTTCTTT. Amino acid sequence: CASSLLPGGVEAFF.

The chain's CDR3 is CASSPREPENTEAFF. The CDR3, as DNA: TGTGCCAGCAGCCCCCGGGAGCCGGAGAACACTGAAGCTTTCTTT. The chain employs TRBV7-6 and TRBJ1-1; D is uncertain. CDR3 length: 15 residues. Germline lookup yields CDR1 SGHVS and CDR2 FNYEAQ. V shed 5 bases and J shed 1 base, with 14 bases lying between them.

The chain couples TRBV28 to TRBJ1-2; 10 nucleotides align to TRBD1. In germline, CDR1 is MDHEN, CDR2 SYDVKM. Germline trimming cut 5 bases from V and 8 bases from J; bases unmatched to any gene: 8. The CDR3 runs 14 residues. The CDR3 DNA follows: TGTGCCAGCAGTACGGCCAGGACAGGGGGAGGCTACACCTTC. Translation: CASSTARTGGGYTF.

The CDR3 bases are TGTGCCAGCAGCAAAAAGCAACAGGGTTGGATAGAGACCCAGTACTTC. Translated, it gives CASSKKQQGWIETQYF. The chain carries TRBV21-1 and TRBJ2-5; TRBD1, the table's D call, was not compared with the DNA. TRBV21-1 is flagged as a pseudogene. The CDR3 runs 16 residues.

This chain links TRBV29-1 with TRBJ1-5; TRBD1 is a possible D gene (5 bases). Deletions cut 4 bases from V and 7 bases from J, with 14 bases between. Germline CDR1 and CDR2: SQVTM and ANQGSEA. This CDR3 region has 13 residues. The CDR3 bases are TGCAGCGTTGGTAATACGGGGGGACAGCCCCAGCATTTT. It yields the protein CSVGNTGGQPQHF. The full variable domain, in which reference TRBV29-1 and TRBJ1-5 provide the parts outside the CDR3, is SAVISQKPSRDICQRGTSLTIQCQVDSQVTMMFWYRQQPGQSLTLIATANQGSEATYESGFVIDKFPISRPNLTFSTLTVSNMSPEDSSIYLCSVGNTGGQPQHFGDGTRLSIL.

This chain connects TRBV6-5 to TRBJ2-7; 8 bases agree with TRBD2. This CDR3 is built from 15 residues. CDR1 MNHEY and CDR2 SVGAGI come from the germline V gene. The trim removed 2 bases at V and 2 bases at J, leaving 5 bases unmatched. The CDR3 spells CASSYITGGTYEQYF. CDR3 DNA sequence: TGTGCCAGCAGTTACATAACGGGGGGGACCTACGAGCAGTACTTC.